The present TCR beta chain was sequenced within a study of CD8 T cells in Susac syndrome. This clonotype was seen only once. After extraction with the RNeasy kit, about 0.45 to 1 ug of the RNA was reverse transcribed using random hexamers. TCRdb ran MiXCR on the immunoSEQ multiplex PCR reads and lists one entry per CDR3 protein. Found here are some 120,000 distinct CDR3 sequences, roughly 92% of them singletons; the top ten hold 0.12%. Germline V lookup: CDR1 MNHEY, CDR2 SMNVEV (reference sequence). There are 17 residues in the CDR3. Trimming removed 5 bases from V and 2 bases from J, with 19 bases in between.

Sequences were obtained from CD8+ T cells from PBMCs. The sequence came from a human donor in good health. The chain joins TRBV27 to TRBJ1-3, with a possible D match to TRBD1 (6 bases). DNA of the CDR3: TGTGCCAGCAGTCCGACCCCACAGGGTGGGCCTGGAAACACCATATATTTT. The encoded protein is CASSPTPQGGPGNTIYF.